This TCR beta chain was documented in a study of blood T cells in healthy people across ages. The authors ran a second PCR of about 7 to 12 cycles using a sample-barcoded 5' primer and a J-beta primer mix. Each cDNA molecule, via a template-switch adaptor with 12 random nucleotides, was tagged. MiXCR, run by TCRdb on the 5' RACE reads, gives a single entry per CDR3 protein. The sample includes about 580,000 distinct CDR3 sequences, more than 45% of them seen just once. Broader study findings: Estimated diversity that came from one million T cells was considered an underestimate. The study found more naive CD4+ cells and higher diversity in long-lived than aged donors.

CDR3 length: 17 amino acids. V was pared by 6 bases and J by 0 bases, with 9 bases of the junction left unmatched. Germline lookup yields CDR1 DFQATT and CDR2 SNEGSKA (reference sequence). This clonotype was observed a few times. What it recognizes is unknown. Specimen: blood. The rearrangement uses TRBV20-1 and TRBJ2-1; TRBD2 agrees at 12 bases. The clonotype comes from a man at least 80 years old in good health. Here the CDR3 reads CSASSSGGASSYNEQFF. The CDR3 coding sequence is TGCAGTGCAAGTTCTAGCGGGGGGGCAAGCTCCTACAATGAGCAGTTCTTC.